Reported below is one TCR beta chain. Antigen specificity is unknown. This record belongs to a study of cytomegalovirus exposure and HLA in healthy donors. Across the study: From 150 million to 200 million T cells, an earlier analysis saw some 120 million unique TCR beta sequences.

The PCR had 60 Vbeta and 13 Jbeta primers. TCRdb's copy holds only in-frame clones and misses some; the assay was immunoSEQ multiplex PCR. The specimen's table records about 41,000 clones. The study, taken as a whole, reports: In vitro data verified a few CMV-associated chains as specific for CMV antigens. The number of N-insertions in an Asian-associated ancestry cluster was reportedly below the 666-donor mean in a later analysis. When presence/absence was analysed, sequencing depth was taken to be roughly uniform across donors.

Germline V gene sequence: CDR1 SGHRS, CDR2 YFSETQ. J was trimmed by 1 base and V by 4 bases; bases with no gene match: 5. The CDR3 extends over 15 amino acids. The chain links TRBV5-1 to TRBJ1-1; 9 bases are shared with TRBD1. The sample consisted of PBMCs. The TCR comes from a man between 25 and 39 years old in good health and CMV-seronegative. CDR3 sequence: CASSRGQGTNTEAFF. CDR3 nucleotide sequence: TGCGCCAGCAGCCGCGGACAGGGGACGAACACTGAAGCTTTCTTT. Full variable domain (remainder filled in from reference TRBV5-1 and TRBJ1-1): KAGVTQTPRYLIKTRGQQVTLSCSPISGHRSVSWYQQTPGQGLQFLFEYFSETQRNKGNFPGRFSGRQFSNSRSEMNVSTLELGDSALYLCASSRGQGTNTEAFFGQGTRLTVV.